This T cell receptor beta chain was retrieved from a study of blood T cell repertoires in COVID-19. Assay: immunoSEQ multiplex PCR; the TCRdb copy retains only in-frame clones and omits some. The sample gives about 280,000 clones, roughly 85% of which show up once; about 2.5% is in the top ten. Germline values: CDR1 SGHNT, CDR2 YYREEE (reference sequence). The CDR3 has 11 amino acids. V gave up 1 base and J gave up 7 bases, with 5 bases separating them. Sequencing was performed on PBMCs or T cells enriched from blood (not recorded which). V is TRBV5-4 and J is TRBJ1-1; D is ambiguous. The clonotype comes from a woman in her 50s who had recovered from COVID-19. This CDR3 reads CASSLSGEAFF. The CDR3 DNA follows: TGTGCCAGCAGCTTGTCGGGTGAAGCTTTCTTT.